This T cell receptor (beta chain) is from a study of blood T cell repertoires in COVID-19. Overall study: The study drew acute and convalescent COVID-19 samples from the United States, Italy and Spain.

The germline CDR1 and CDR2 sequences are SGDLS and YYNGEE. Trimming pared 3 bases from V and 6 bases from J, leaving 21 bases between. This CDR3 is built from 16 residues. The protocol was immunoSEQ multiplex PCR, while the TCRdb copy is restricted to in-frame clones and leaves out a portion. Among about 410,000 clones, approximately 89% were seen once, and the ten largest hold around 1.7%. Participant ages covered roughly 18 to 89 years across around 22 US areas. Cohorts were assigned according to the clinical history that participants reported. Two negative PCRs, clearance, or symptom resolution were required of recovered Cohort 3 donors.

This receptor was identified in a woman under 40 who had recovered from COVID-19. This rearrangement joins TRBV9 to TRBJ1-2; perhaps TRBD1 as D (6 bases). Specimen: PBMCs or T cells enriched from blood (not recorded which). The CDR3, as DNA: TGTGCCAGCAGCGGGACCCGGGACAATCAGGGTGATGGCTACACCTTC. This gives the protein CASSGTRDNQGDGYTF.